The rows below give T cell receptor beta chains drawn from one sample of a study of blood T cell repertoires in COVID-19. Some clones are missing from TCRdb's copy, which holds only in-frame ones; the method was immunoSEQ multiplex PCR. Here the sample spans 250,000 to 300,000 clones, around 82% being singletons. The sample was peripheral blood. Source of these receptors: a man older than 75 with acute or convalescent COVID-19. CDR3s include the opening cysteine and the closing phenylalanine or tryptophan. Each record gives: V gene, J gene, clone size, D gene, CDR3 protein, CDR3 DNA. The D gene is left open where the match is weak. Size tells how often a clone was seen (once, few, many) or the class of an expanded clone, and some rows leave it out.

TRBV12-3/TRBV12-4	TRBJ1-1	.	.	CASSFGGDTEAFF	TGTGCCAGCAGTTTCGGGGGGGACACTGAAGCTTTCTTT
TRBV20-1	TRBJ2-3	.	.	CSASGPLRSSGFSDTQYF	TGCAGTGCTAGTGGGCCCTTGCGGTCCAGCGGGTTTTCAGATACGCAGTATTTT
TRBV12-3/TRBV12-4	TRBJ2-7	.	.	CASSPGEIYEQYF	TGTGCCAGCAGCCCAGGTGAAATCTACGAGCAGTACTTC
TRBV5-1	TRBJ2-3	.	TRBD1	CASSSVPGQGDTQYF	TGCGCCAGCAGCTCCGTCCCGGGACAGGGAGATACGCAGTATTTT
TRBV6-5	TRBJ1-2	.	.	CAGQGGSYGYTF	TGTGCCGGGCAAGGAGGGTCCTATGGCTACACCTTC
TRBV27	TRBJ2-1	.	TRBD2	CASSPLAGGSNEQFF	TGTGCCAGCAGCCCCCTAGCGGGAGGAAGCAATGAGCAGTTCTTC
TRBV28	TRBJ2-1	.	TRBD2	CASSLDPWTSPTYNEQFF	TGTGCCAGCAGTTTGGACCCATGGACTAGCCCCACCTACAATGAGCAGTTCTTC
TRBV28	TRBJ1-2	once	TRBD1	CASSRPGQKTYGYTF	TGTGCCAGCAGTCGACCGGGACAGAAGACGTATGGCTACACCTTC
TRBV6-5	TRBJ2-1	.	.	CASRRELFDEQFF	TGTGCCAGCAGGCGGGAACTGTTTGATGAGCAGTTCTTC
TRBV3-1/TRBV3-2	TRBJ2-5	.	.	CASSHSRGETQYF	TGTGCCAGCAGCCACTCCAGGGGAGAGACCCAGTACTTC
TRBV14	TRBJ2-7	.	.	CASSQEYGERYEQYF	TGTGCCAGCAGCCAAGAATATGGAGAACGTTACGAGCAGTACTTC
TRBV5-1	TRBJ1-1	.	TRBD1	CASSDWGQGSAEAFF	TGCGCCAGCAGCGATTGGGGACAGGGATCCGCTGAAGCTTTCTTT
TRBV3-1/TRBV3-2	TRBJ1-1	.	TRBD1	CASSQLGTGNTEAFF	TGTGCCAGCAGCCAACTCGGGACAGGGAACACTGAAGCTTTCTTT
TRBV29-1	TRBJ2-1	.	.	CSVGGRASSYNEQFF	TGCAGCGTTGGGGGCAGGGCAAGCTCCTACAATGAGCAGTTCTTC
TRBV9	TRBJ2-1	few	.	CASSVEDSSYNEQFF	TGTGCCAGCAGCGTAGAGGACAGCTCCTACAATGAGCAGTTCTTC
TRBV28	TRBJ1-3	.	TRBD1	CASSLGRGRGNTIYF	TGTGCCAGCAGTTTAGGCAGGGGGCGCGGAAACACCATATATTTT
TRBV28	TRBJ2-3	.	TRBD2	CASSRTLTSGSGQYF	TGTGCCAGCAGCCGCACCTTGACTAGCGGGAGTGGGCAGTATTTT
TRBV2	TRBJ1-1	.	TRBD1	CARATGGDTEAFF	TGTGCCAGGGCGACAGGGGGGGACACTGAAGCTTTCTTT
TRBV6-5	TRBJ2-3	.	TRBD2	CASSSGGYSTDTQYF	TGTGCCAGCAGTTCGGGGGGATACAGCACAGATACGCAGTATTTT
TRBV2	TRBJ1-2	once	.	CASSDGYYGYTF	TGTGCCAGCAGTGACGGGTACTATGGCTACACCTTC
TRBV5-8	TRBJ1-5	few	TRBD1	CASSEGTVASGNQPQHF	TGTGCCAGCAGCGAAGGGACAGTCGCAAGTGGCAATCAGCCCCAGCATTTT
TRBV29-1	TRBJ2-2	.	TRBD1	CSVEDQGASGELFF	TGCAGCGTTGAAGATCAGGGGGCTTCAGGGGAGCTGTTTTTT
TRBV4-2	TRBJ1-2	.	TRBD1	CASSQGQGIHGYTF	TGTGCCAGCAGCCAAGGACAGGGGATCCACGGCTACACCTTC
TRBV20-1	TRBJ2-1	.	.	CSAHTGEQFF	TGCAGTGCTCACACGGGTGAGCAGTTCTTC
TRBV5-1	TRBJ1-2	.	.	CASSLESETYTF	TGCGCCAGCAGCTTGGAATCGGAGACCTACACCTTC
TRBV18	TRBJ2-3	.	TRBD2	CASSPRGVPDTQYF	TGTGCCAGCTCACCCCGGGGGGTTCCGGATACGCAGTATTTT
TRBV27	TRBJ1-1	.	.	CASSYGQTLMNTEAFF	TGTGCCAGCAGCTACGGACAGACCCTCATGAACACTGAAGCTTTCTTT
TRBV19	TRBJ2-7	few	.	CASSILSTPAYEQYF	TGTGCCAGTAGTATCCTCTCCACACCAGCCTACGAGCAGTACTTC
TRBV11-2	TRBJ2-7	.	.	CASSLDQDRSTYEQYF	TGTGCCAGCAGCTTAGACCAAGACAGGTCTACCTACGAGCAGTACTTC
TRBV5-1	TRBJ1-4	.	.	CASSSSAELNEKLFF	TGCGCCAGCAGCTCGTCGGCGGAACTTAATGAAAAACTGTTTTTT
TRBV3-1/TRBV3-2	TRBJ2-1	.	.	CASSQDEYNEQFF	TGTGCCAGCAGCCAAGACGAGTATAATGAGCAGTTCTTC
TRBV7-9	TRBJ1-2	few	TRBD1	CASSTGTALRGYTF	TGTGCCAGCAGCACCGGGACAGCTCTGAGGGGCTACACCTTC
TRBV5-1	TRBJ2-3	.	.	CASSLLRDTDTQYF	TGCGCCAGCAGCTTATTAAGAGACACAGATACGCAGTATTTT
TRBV3-1/TRBV3-2	TRBJ2-3	.	TRBD2	CASSQTSGGDTQYF	TGTGCCAGCAGCCAAACTAGCGGGGGAGATACGCAGTATTTT
TRBV6-1	TRBJ2-7	few	TRBD2	CASSQAGLAGGEQYF	TGTGCCAGCAGTCAAGCGGGACTAGCGGGGGGCGAGCAGTACTTC
TRBV12-3/TRBV12-4	TRBJ1-1	once	.	CASSLQGNTEAFF	TGTGCCAGCAGTTTACAGGGGAACACTGAAGCTTTCTTT
TRBV9	TRBJ1-1	.	TRBD1	CASSVEGTGRTEAFF	TGTGCCAGCAGCGTAGAAGGGACAGGGAGGACTGAAGCTTTCTTT
TRBV19	TRBJ1-2	.	.	CASSSGQTGRGYTF	TGTGCCAGTAGTTCAGGACAGACCGGGCGTGGCTACACCTTC
TRBV5-1	TRBJ2-7	.	TRBD2	CASSRAGDGDEQYF	TGCGCCAGCTCCAGGGCGGGGGACGGCGACGAGCAGTACTTC
TRBV5-4	TRBJ2-3	.	TRBD2	CASSSDRGTRLKDTQYF	TGTGCCAGCAGCTCCGATAGGGGGACTAGGTTGAAAGATACGCAGTATTTT
TRBV25-1	TRBJ2-7	.	TRBD1	CASSKRTGMPSEQYF	TGTGCCAGCAGTAAAAGGACAGGGATGCCCTCCGAGCAGTACTTC
TRBV11-2	TRBJ1-4	.	.	CASSLYQGTKLFF	TGTGCCAGCAGCTTATACCAGGGGACAAAACTGTTTTTT